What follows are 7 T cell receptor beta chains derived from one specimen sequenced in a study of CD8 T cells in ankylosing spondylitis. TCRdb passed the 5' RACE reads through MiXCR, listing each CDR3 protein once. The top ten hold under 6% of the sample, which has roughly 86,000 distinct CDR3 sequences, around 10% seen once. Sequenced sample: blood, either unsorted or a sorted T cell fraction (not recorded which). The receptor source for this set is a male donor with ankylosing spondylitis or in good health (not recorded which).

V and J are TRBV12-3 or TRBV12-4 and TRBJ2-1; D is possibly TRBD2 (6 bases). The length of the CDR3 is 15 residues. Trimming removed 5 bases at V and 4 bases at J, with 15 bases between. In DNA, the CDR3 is TGTGCCAGCAGTGGGGCAGCGGGCTTTTACAATGAGCAGTTCTTC. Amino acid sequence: CASSGAAGFYNEQFF.

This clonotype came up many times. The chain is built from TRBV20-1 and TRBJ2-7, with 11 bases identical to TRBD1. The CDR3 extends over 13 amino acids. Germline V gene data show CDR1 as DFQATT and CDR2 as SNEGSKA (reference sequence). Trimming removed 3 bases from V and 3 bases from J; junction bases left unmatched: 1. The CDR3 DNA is TGCAGTGCTAGCGGGACAGGGGGCTACGAGCAGTACTTC. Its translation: CSASGTGGYEQYF.

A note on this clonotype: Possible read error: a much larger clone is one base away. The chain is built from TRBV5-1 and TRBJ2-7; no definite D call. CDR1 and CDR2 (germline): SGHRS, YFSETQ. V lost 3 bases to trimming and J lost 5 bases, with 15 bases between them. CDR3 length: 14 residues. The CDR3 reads CASSSPGSTHEQYF. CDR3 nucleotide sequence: TGCGCCAGCAGCTCGCCGGGTTCTACTCACGAGCAGTACTTC.

Written as DNA, the CDR3 is TGTGCCAGCAGCAGACAGGCGGGACAGGGGGACGAGCAGTACTTC. Residues: CASSRQAGQGDEQYF. The chain links TRBV7-2 to TRBJ2-7, with TRBD1 matching over 11 bases. The CDR3 consists of 15 residues. Germline values: CDR1 SGHTA, CDR2 FQGNSA. The trim removed 5 bases at V and 5 bases at J, leaving 8 bases unmatched. The whole variable domain, filled in from reference TRBV7-2 and TRBJ2-7, reads GAGVSQSPSNKVTEKGKDVELRCDPISGHTALYWYRQSLGQGLEFLIYFQGNSAPDKSGLPSDRFSAERTGGSVSTLTIQRTQQEDSAVYLCASSRQAGQGDEQYFGPGTRLTVT.

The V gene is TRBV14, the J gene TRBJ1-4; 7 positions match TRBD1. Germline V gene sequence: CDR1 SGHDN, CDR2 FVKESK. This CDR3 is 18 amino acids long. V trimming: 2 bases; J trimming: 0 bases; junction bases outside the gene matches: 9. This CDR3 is CASSQPGTAFATNEKLFF. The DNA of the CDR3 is TGTGCCAGCAGCCAACCAGGGACAGCGTTTGCAACTAATGAAAAACTGTTTTTT.

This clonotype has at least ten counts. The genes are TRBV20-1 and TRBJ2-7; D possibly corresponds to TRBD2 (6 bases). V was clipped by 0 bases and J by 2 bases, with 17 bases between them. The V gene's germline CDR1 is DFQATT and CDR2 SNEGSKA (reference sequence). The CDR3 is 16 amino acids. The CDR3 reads CSARDRREPFAYEQYF. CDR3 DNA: TGCAGTGCTAGAGATCGCCGGGAGCCCTTCGCCTACGAGCAGTACTTC.

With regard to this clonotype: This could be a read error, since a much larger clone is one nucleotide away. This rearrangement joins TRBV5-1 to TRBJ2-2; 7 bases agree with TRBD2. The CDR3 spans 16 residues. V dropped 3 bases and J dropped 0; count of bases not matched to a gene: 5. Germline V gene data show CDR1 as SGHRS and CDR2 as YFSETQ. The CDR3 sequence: CASSSLGGTNTGELFF. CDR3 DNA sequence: TGCGCCAGCAGCTCCCTCGGGGGGACGAACACCGGGGAGCTGTTTTTT.